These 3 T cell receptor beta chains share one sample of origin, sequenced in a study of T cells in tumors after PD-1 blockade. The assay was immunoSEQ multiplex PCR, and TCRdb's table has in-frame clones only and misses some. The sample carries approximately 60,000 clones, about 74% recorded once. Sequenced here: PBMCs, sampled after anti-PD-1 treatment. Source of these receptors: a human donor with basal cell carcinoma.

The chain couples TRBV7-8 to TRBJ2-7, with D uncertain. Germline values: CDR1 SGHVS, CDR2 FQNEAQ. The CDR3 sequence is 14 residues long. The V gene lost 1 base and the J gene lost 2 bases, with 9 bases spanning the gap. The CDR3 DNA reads TGTGCCAGCAGCTTAGTTCCCTTGGCCTACGAGCAGTACTTC. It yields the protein CASSLVPLAYEQYF. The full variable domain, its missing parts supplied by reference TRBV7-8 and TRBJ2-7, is GAGVSQSPRYKVAKRGQDVALRCDPISGHVSLFWYQQALGQGPEFLTYFQNEAQLDKSGLPSDRFFAERPEGSVSTLKIQRTQQEDSAVYLCASSLVPLAYEQYFGPGTRLTVT.

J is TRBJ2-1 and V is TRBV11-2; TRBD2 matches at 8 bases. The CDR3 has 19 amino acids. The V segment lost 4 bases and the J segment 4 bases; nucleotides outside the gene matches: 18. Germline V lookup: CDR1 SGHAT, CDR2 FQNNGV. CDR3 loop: CASSSPLPVWAGGYNEQFF. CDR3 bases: TGTGCCAGCAGCTCCCCCCTTCCGGTTTGGGCGGGGGGTTACAATGAGCAGTTCTTC.

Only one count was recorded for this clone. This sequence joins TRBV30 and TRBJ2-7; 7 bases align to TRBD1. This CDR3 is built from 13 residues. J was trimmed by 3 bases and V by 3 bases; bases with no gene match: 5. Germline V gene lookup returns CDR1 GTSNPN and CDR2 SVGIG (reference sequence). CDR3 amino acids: CAWRKGQSYEQYF. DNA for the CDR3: TGTGCCTGGAGAAAGGGACAGAGCTACGAGCAGTACTTC.